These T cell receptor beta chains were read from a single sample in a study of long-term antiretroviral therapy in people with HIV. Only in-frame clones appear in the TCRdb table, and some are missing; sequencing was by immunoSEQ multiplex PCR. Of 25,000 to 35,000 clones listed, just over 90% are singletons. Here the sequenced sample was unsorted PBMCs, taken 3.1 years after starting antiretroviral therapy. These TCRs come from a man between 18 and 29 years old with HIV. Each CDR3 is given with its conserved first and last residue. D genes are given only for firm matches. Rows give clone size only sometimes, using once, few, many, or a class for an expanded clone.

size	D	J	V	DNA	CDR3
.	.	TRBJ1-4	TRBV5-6	TGTGCCAGCAGCTTTGGAGCCTCTAATGAAAAACTGTTTTTT	CASSFGASNEKLFF
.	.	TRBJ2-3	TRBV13	TGTGCCAGCAGCTTAGGTCAGATCAGCACAGATACGCAGTATTTT	CASSLGQISTDTQYF
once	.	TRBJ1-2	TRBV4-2	TGTGCCAGCAGCCAAGGGGGTTTTGAGGGACGGGGCTACACCTTC	CASSQGGFEGRGYTF
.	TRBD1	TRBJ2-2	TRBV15	TGTGCCACCAGCAGAGATCCCGGGACAGTCGCCGGGGAGCTGTTTTTT	CATSRDPGTVAGELFF
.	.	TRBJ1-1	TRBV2	TGTGCCAGCAGTGAAGGGGACAACCAGGGGACTGAAGCTTTCTTT	CASSEGDNQGTEAFF
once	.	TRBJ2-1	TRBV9	TGTGCCAGCAGCGTAGGGGGCGGGTACTACAATGAGCAGTTCTTC	CASSVGGGYYNEQFF
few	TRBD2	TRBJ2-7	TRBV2	TGTGCCAGTTTGACTAGCGGCCTAACCTACGAGCAGTACTTC	CASLTSGLTYEQYF
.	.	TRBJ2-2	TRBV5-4	TGTGCCAGCAGCTTGCAACACAGCACCGGGGAGCTGTTTTTT	CASSLQHSTGELFF
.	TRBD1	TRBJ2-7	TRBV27	TGTGCCAGCGGAGGACAGGGCTCCTACGAGCAGTACTTC	CASGGQGSYEQYF
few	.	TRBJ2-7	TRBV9	TGTGCCAGCAGCGCTCATTCAGGGGAGGACGAGCAGTACTTC	CASSAHSGEDEQYF
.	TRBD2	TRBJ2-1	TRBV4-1	TGCGCCACGCGGGACCCCCGGCAGCGGGGCTATGAGCAGTTCTTC	CATRDPRQRGYEQFF
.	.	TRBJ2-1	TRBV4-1	TGCGCCAGCAGCCAAGGCGCGGTCAATGAGCAGTTCTTC	CASSQGAVNEQFF
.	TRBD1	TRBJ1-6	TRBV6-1	TGTGCCTCCCAGGACAGGGTAGGTTCACCCCTCCACTTT	CASQDRVGSPLHF
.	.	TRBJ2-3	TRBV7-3	TGTGCCAGCAGCGGTCCCCTTCCGTCTCCAGATACGCAGTATTTT	CASSGPLPSPDTQYF
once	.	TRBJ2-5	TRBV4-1	TGCGCCAGCAGCCAATCCTTTCTCCCAAGGTTAGAGACCCAGTACTTC	CASSQSFLPRLETQYF
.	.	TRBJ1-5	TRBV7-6	TGTGCCAGCAGCCACAGCCACAATCAGCCCCAGCATTTT	CASSHSHNQPQHF
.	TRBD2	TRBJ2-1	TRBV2	TGTGCCAGCAGCGGGACTAGCGGGGGCGACAATGAGCAGTTCTTC	CASSGTSGGDNEQFF
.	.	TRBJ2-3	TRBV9	TGTGCCAGCAGCGTATATCCCCCAGATACGCAGTATTTT	CASSVYPPDTQYF
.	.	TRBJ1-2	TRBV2	TGTGCCAGCAGTGAAATAATGACTAACCGCCTGGGTGGCTACACCTTC	CASSEIMTNRLGGYTF
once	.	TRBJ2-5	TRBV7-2	TGTGCCAGCAGCTCTTTCCCAGGGGCTACCCAAGAGACCCAGTACTTC	CASSSFPGATQETQYF
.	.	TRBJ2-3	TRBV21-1	TGTGCCAGCACCGGGGGGACAGATACGCAGTATTTT	CASTGGTDTQYF
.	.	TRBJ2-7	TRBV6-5	TGTGCCAGCAGTTTCCGGACAATATCCGTCCACGAGCAGTACTTC	CASSFRTISVHEQYF
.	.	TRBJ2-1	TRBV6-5	TGTGCCAGCAGTTACTCGGGGGCTTCCCTTTACAATGAGCAGTTCTTC	CASSYSGASLYNEQFF
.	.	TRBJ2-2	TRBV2	TGTGCCAGCAGGAAAGGAGCGGGGAACACCGGGGAGCTGTTTTTT	CASRKGAGNTGELFF
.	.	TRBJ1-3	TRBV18	TGTGCCAGCTCACCCGTGCGGGGGGCGGCTGGAAACACCATATATTTT	CASSPVRGAAGNTIYF
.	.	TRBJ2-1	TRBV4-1	TGCGCCAGCAGCCAAGATCCTGGACAGATTCTTGGGGATGAGCAGTTCTTC	CASSQDPGQILGDEQFF
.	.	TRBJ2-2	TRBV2	TGTGCCAGCAGTGGGATGCGGGACACCGGGGAGCTGTTTTTT	CASSGMRDTGELFF
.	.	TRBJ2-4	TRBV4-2	TGTGCCAGCAGCCAACTAGCGCTTTTAGCCGGGTCGGAGGGTCCCAAAAACATTCAGTACTTC	CASSQLALLAGSEGPKNIQYF
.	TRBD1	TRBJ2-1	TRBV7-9	TGTGCCAGCAGCTCACCGGGACAGGGTGTAAATGAGCAGTTCTTC	CASSSPGQGVNEQFF
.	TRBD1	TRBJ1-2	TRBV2	TGTGCCAGCAGGGACGACAGGGGGAATGGCTACACCTTC	CASRDDRGNGYTF
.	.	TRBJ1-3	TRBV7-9	TGTGCCAGCAGCCGATCCACAGGGCTGGGAAACACCATATATTTT	CASSRSTGLGNTIYF
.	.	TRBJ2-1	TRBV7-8	TGTGCCAGCAGCCCTGATGGAGTCCGATACAATGAGCAGTTCTTC	CASSPDGVRYNEQFF
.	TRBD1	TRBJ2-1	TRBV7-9	TGTGCCAGCAGCTTTTCGCCGGGACAGGGAACGTGGAAGCAGTTCTTC	CASSFSPGQGTWKQFF
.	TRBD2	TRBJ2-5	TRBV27	TGTGCCAGCAGTTCCCCGACTAGCGTGGAGACCCAGTACTTC	CASSSPTSVETQYF
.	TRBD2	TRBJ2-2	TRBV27	TGTGCCAGCAGTGCACACGGGAGGGGTGGCGGGGAGCTGTTTTTT	CASSAHGRGGGELFF
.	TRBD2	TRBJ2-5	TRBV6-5	TGTGCCAGCAGTTCGACTAGCTCATGGAAGGGGACCCAGTACTTC	CASSSTSSWKGTQYF
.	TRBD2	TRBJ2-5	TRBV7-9	TGTGCCAGCAGTCTAAACGGGGGGAGACACGGAGAGACCCAGTACTTC	CASSLNGGRHGETQYF
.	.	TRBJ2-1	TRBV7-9	TGTGCCAGCAGCTATGGGGGCCAAGGGGGGCAGTTCTTC	CASSYGGQGGQFF
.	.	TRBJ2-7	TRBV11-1	TGTGCCAGCAGCTTAGTTACTTCCTACGAGCAGTACTTC	CASSLVTSYEQYF
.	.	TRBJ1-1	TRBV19	TGTGCCAGTAATGGGTTTAATGAAGCTTTCTTT	CASNGFNEAFF
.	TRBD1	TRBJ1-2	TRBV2	TGTGCCACCCAGGGGGCGCGCTATGGCTACACCTTC	CATQGARYGYTF
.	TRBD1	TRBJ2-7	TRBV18	TGTGCCAGCTCACCGATAACAGGGGGCGCCGAGCAGTACTTC	CASSPITGGAEQYF
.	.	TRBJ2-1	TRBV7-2	TGTGCCAGCAGCCCACGGGAGCAGTCCTACAATGAGCAGTTCTTC	CASSPREQSYNEQFF
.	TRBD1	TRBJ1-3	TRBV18	TGTGCCAGCTCCAAAAGGGGGCTCTCTGGAAACACCATATATTTT	CASSKRGLSGNTIYF
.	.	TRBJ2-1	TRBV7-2	TGTGCCAGCAGCCGCCAGGGCCGCATATACAATGAGCAGTTCTTC	CASSRQGRIYNEQFF
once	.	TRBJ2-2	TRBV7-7	TGTGCTAGCAGTCCAGATAACACCGGGGAGCTGTTTTTT	CASSPDNTGELFF
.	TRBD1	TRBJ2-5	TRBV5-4	TGTGCCAGCAGACGGACAGGGGGCAGAGAGACCCAGTACTTC	CASRRTGGRETQYF
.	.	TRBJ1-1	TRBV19	TGTGCCAGCAGAATGACCACTGATTCTGAAGCTTTCTTT	CASRMTTDSEAFF
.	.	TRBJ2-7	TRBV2	TGTGCCAGCAGAGAACAGTTCGAGCAGTACTTC	CASREQFEQYF
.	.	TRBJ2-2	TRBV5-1	TGCGCCAGCAGAACAGGGCAGGCCGGGGAGCTGTTTTTT	CASRTGQAGELFF
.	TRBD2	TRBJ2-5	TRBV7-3	TGTGCCAGCAGCCCCACGGGACTAGTTGGCGAGACCCAGTACTTC	CASSPTGLVGETQYF